This record covers a single T cell receptor beta chain. This clonotype was picked up a small number of times. Its binding antigen is unknown. Base qualities were left out, and no much larger clone turns up one base away. The treatment or condition label on this specimen signifies: live attenuated yellow fever vaccine strain. Two biological replicates of bulk PBMCs were collected at each blood-draw timepoint. A standard Ficoll-Paque protocol was used to isolate PBMCs from peripheral blood. RNA was extracted with TriZol from bulk PBMCs, CD4 and CD8 fractions, and dextramer-positive and dextramer-negative fractions. This sample is drawn from a study of T cells after yellow fever vaccination (dated by TCRdb to the late 2010s). In the study overall: Libraries from fractions with low cell numbers were prepared with the SMART-Seq v4 Ultra Low Input RNA kit. Two healthy male donors made up the cohort, one aged 18 to 29 years and the other aged 30 to 39 years. To follow T-cell clones before and after both primary and booster YFV17D yellow fever vaccination, bulk TCR alpha and beta repertoires underwent longitudinal sequencing. Blood was collected at multiple timepoints before and after primary and secondary immunization, and bulk PBMC replicates and cell subsets were isolated.

Synthesis of TCR cDNA relied on 5'RACE template switching, a step that introduced a universal primer site along with unique molecular identifiers. Priming for cDNA synthesis came from both the TCR alpha and TCR beta constant segments. Library amplification used two PCR steps, and the second PCR step added sample barcodes and sequencing adapters. Sequencing of libraries was performed on Illumina HiSeq 2500 (2x100 bp) or NovaSeq (2x150 bp). The published analysis was carried out like this. MIGEC was used to demultiplex reads and collapse the reads into UMI consensus sequences, and MiXCR was used for V(D)J alignment. Clonotypes responding to the vaccine were identified with edgeR on replicate PBMC samples, with the criteria of FDR below 0.01 and a log2 fold change above 5 up to day 15. Each bulk clonotype received a CD4 or CD8 identity based on whether the sequenced CD4 or CD8 repertoire contained that clonotype at higher abundance. TCRdb cleaned the public reads at Q25 with fastp, built clones with MiXCR and kept in-frame beta chains. Identical CDR3 proteins give one entry, which carries the most common genes and DNA. The V and J calls follow TCRdb's processing rather than the paper's. This sample has 610,000 or so distinct CDR3 sequences in its table, and over 9% of those were observed once. 15% of the sample lies in the top ten.

From the cysteine up to the phenylalanine, the CDR3 has a length of 10 residues. Only the CDR3 DNA is retained, 30 bases long and in frame from the first base. The junction shows trimming of 5 bases on V and 6 bases on J, plus 7 bases between the germline ends. From the germline V gene (reference sequence), CDR1 is GTSNPN and CDR2 is SVGIG. What the study reported, not specific to this receptor: Compared with the primary T-cell response, the secondary T-cell response was faster but weaker, reaching its peak on day 5 rather than on day 15. A small share of clonotypes occurred in both CD4 and CD8 compartments, likely arising from convergent recombination. Only two donors were included in the study, so the extent to which the findings can be generalized is limited. Computational filtering was needed because FACS-sorted repertoires could contain abundant contaminating clonotypes from the bulk population. After the booster, most of the clones that had expanded following primary vaccination were detected again (roughly 96% of CD4 and 80% to 90% of CD8), which suggests that memory was broadly maintained.

The V and J genes are TRBV30 and TRBJ1-1, and the D gene may be TRBD1, 5 bases matching. The sample consisted of PBMCs, taken on the day of the yellow fever booster vaccination. The sequence was obtained from a man aged 30-40 years who received the YFV17D yellow fever vaccine. The DNA is as follows: TGTGCCTGGGGGGGACCTGAAGCTTTCTTT. It translates to CAWGGPEAFF.